These 17 T cell receptor beta chains came from one sample sequenced in a study of beta chain features in type 1 diabetes. Expressed TCRB transcripts were sequenced because the entire RNA isolate underwent reverse transcription. Using immunoSEQ multiplex PCR, the repertoire was profiled, and TCRdb retains in-frame clones only, with some absent. The sample carries about 360,000 clones, around 13% recorded once. The sample consisted of naive CD4+ T cells from blood. The receptors derive from a man in his late teens or twenties in good health.

This sequence joins TRBV27 and TRBJ1-4; TRBD1 aligns across 8 bases. The CDR3 consists of 14 residues. The ends lost 5 bases at V and 5 bases at J; junction bases unmatched: 4. Per germline, CDR1 MNHEY and CDR2 SMNVEV (reference sequence). CDR3 loop: CASSPRQGNEKLFF. The CDR3 nucleotides read TGTGCCAGCAGTCCCCGACAGGGGAATGAAAAACTGTTTTTT.

The gene calls are TRBV5-1 and TRBJ2-3; TRBD2 might be the D (5 bases). With 2 bases removed from V and 5 bases from J, the gap between germline ends came to 12 bases. The CDR3 runs to 14 residues. From germline, CDR1 is SGHRS and CDR2 YFSETQ. The CDR3: CASSFSDREDTQYF. The CDR3 DNA is TGCGCCAGCAGCTTTTCTGACCGGGAAGATACGCAGTATTTT.

There are many counts of this clone. V gene TRBV4-3 combines with J gene TRBJ2-6; D not certain. Trimming removed 4 bases at V and 0 bases at J, with 4 bases between. The CDR3 spans 14 residues. Germline values: CDR1 LGHNA, CDR2 YSLEER. CDR3 DNA: TGCGCCAGCAGCCCTTTCTCTGGGGCCAACGTCCTGACTTTC. This encodes CASSPFSGANVLTF.

V is TRBV7-3 and J is TRBJ2-3; 9 bases fit TRBD2. Unmatched junction bases numbered 9, after V lost 5 bases and J lost 0 bases. The CDR3 covers 17 residues. Germline CDR1 and CDR2: SGHTA and FQGTGA. As DNA, the CDR3 is TGTGCCAGCAGCCCCATAGCGGGAGTCGCTAGCACAGATACGCAGTATTTT. Translating gives CASSPIAGVASTDTQYF.

This clone was observed a handful of times. The rearrangement joins TRBV28 to TRBJ2-7; D possibly corresponds to TRBD2 (5 bases). The V and J ends lost 2 bases and 4 bases respectively, with 12 bases between them. The CDR3 loop spans 14 amino acids. The V gene's germline CDR1 is MDHEN and CDR2 SYDVKM. CDR3 coding DNA: TGTGCCAGCAGTTTAGAAGGCAGGACTTACGAGCAGTACTTC. This encodes CASSLEGRTYEQYF.

This chain uses TRBV11-2 with TRBJ1-2; D possibly corresponds to TRBD1 (5 bases). V lost 6 bases and J 8 bases, leaving 28 bases between the germline ends. The CDR3 covers 17 residues. Germline V gives CDR1 SGHAT, CDR2 FQNNGV. CDR3 in amino acids: CASRERGVWVGGSGYTF. The CDR3 region has the DNA TGTGCCAGCAGAGAGCGAGGAGTTTGGGTCGGGGGTAGCGGCTACACCTTC.

In nucleotides, the CDR3 is TGTGCCAGCAGCGGAGGCGTCTCCTACGAGCAGTACTTC. Its translation: CASSGGVSYEQYF. V and J are TRBV5-4 and TRBJ2-7; tentatively, D is TRBD2 (5 bases). Trimming removed 4 bases at V and 0 bases at J, with 8 bases between. The V gene's germline CDR1 is SGHNT and CDR2 YYREEE (reference sequence). This CDR3 has 13 residues.

This clone was recorded a few times. The rearrangement links TRBV28 to TRBJ2-7; D remains ambiguous. The V and J ends lost 5 bases and 8 bases respectively, with 10 bases between them. Per the germline V gene, CDR1 is MDHEN and CDR2 is SYDVKM. The CDR3 consists of 11 residues. The CDR3 protein is CASSPSDQQYF. For the CDR3, the DNA is TGTGCCAGCAGTCCCAGCGATCAGCAGTACTTC.

There are a few counts of this clone. The V gene is TRBV29-1, the J gene TRBJ1-2; D is possibly TRBD1 (5 bases). Trimming stripped 4 bases from V and 6 bases from J, with 12 bases between. The CDR3 is made up of 12 amino acids. Germline values: CDR1 SQVTM, CDR2 ANQGSEA. The CDR3 DNA is TGCAGCGTTGTGGCGCAGGGCAATGGCTACACCTTC. Its translation: CSVVAQGNGYTF.

This clone was seen a few times. V is TRBV11-3 and J is TRBJ2-7, with a tentative D call TRBD1 (5 bases). The germline V and J ends were trimmed by 6 bases and 6 bases, with 15 bases remaining between them. This CDR3 comprises 13 residues. The germline CDR1 and CDR2 sequences are SGHNT and YENEEA. CDR3 bases: TGTGCCAGCAGGAGAGATCAGGGTTCCGAGCAGTACTTC. Translation: CASRRDQGSEQYF.

The gene calls are TRBV7-9 and TRBJ1-1, with 7 bases that match TRBD1. Losses at the gene ends were 4 bases for V and 5 bases for J; bases not matched to a gene: 13. This CDR3 has 16 amino acids. The germline CDR1 and CDR2 sequences are SEHNR and FQNEAQ (reference sequence). CDR3 bases: TGTGCCAGCAGCTCCCCGGGACAGACACCAAGGACTGAAGCTTTCTTT. This sequence encodes CASSSPGQTPRTEAFF.

This clone occurred a few times. The chain carries TRBV6-6 and TRBJ1-2; possibly TRBD1 for D (6 bases). V was trimmed by 5 bases and J by 7 bases, leaving 11 bases between them. The CDR3 has 12 residues. The germline gives CDR1 MNHNY, CDR2 SVGAGI (reference sequence). CDR3 DNA: TGTGCCAGCAGTATACAGGGATCTGGCTACACCTTC. Translation gives CASSIQGSGYTF.

The table lists this clone with a few counts. This rearrangement joins TRBV14 to TRBJ2-7, with D maybe TRBD1 (5 bases). Germline assignment: CDR1 SGHDN and CDR2 FVKESK. This CDR3 region has 18 residues. Deletions cut 3 bases from V and 0 bases from J, with 21 bases between. The CDR3 loop reads CASSQRNPTPGLSYEQYF. In DNA form, the CDR3 reads TGTGCCAGCAGCCAGAGAAATCCGACGCCAGGGCTCTCCTACGAGCAGTACTTC.

This clone has just a few counts. J is TRBJ2-7 and V is TRBV15, with D perhaps matching TRBD2 (5 bases). The CDR3 runs 14 residues. The V gene's germline CDR1 is LNHNV and CDR2 YYDKDF (reference sequence). Deletions cut 6 bases from V and 4 bases from J, with 16 bases between. The CDR3 coding sequence is TGTGCCACCAGTGATGGACTCGGTGGGTACGAGCAGTACTTC. It codes for CATSDGLGGYEQYF.

This chain links TRBV30 with TRBJ1-3; TRBD1 aligns across 7 bases. From germline, CDR1 is GTSNPN and CDR2 SVGIG (reference sequence). V was clipped by 0 bases and J by 1 base; unmatched bases: 0. This CDR3 region has 14 residues. The CDR3 loop reads CAWSVTGSGNTIYF. CDR3 sequence (DNA): TGTGCCTGGAGTGTGACAGGGTCTGGAAACACCATATATTTT.

This clone turned up a few times. The CDR3 bases are TGTGCCAGCAGCCAGGACAGGGGAGGTAATTCACCCCTCCACTTT. Encoded protein: CASSQDRGGNSPLHF. The chain has TRBV27 and TRBJ1-6; 9 positions match TRBD1. V was pared by 6 bases and J by 6 bases, with 6 bases of the junction left unmatched. CDR1 is MNHEY and CDR2 is SMNVEV in the germline V gene (reference sequence). The CDR3 runs to 15 residues.

This clone was seen a handful of times. This sequence joins TRBV30 and TRBJ2-5, with 9 positions matching TRBD1. The end of the DNA fits TRBJ2-7 better, so the J call may be wrong. This CDR3 is 13 amino acids long. CDR1 GTSNPN and CDR2 SVGIG come from the germline V gene (reference sequence). The DNA of the CDR3 is TGTGCCTGGATGAAGGACAGGGGCTACGAGCAGTACTTC. Protein product: CAWMKDRGYEQYF.